A single sample is the source of the 20 T cell receptor beta chains below, sequenced in a study of blood T cell repertoires in COVID-19. Only in-frame clones appear in the TCRdb table, and some are missing; sequencing was by immunoSEQ multiplex PCR. The profile shows about 260,000 clones, 84% of them singletons. Sequencing used PBMCs or T cells enriched from blood (not recorded which). The receptor set was obtained from a young man with acute COVID-19.

About this clone itself: At one of its ends the junction is not consistent with the germline gene, which may arise from a read error. This chain connects TRBV5-1 to TRBJ1-1, with D unresolved. The CDR3 is 16 amino acids. Germline assignment: CDR1 SGHRS and CDR2 YFSETQ. The CDR3 reads CASSLDPGFGNTEAFF. In DNA, the CDR3 is TGTGCCAGCAGCTTGGATCCGGGGTTCGGGAACACTGAAGCTTTCTTT.

The V gene is TRBV24-1, the J gene TRBJ1-2; 9 nucleotides align to TRBD1. Germline V gene data show CDR1 as KGHDR and CDR2 as SFDVKD. This CDR3 comprises 14 residues. J lost 7 bases, V lost 3 bases, and 5 bases had no gene match. CDR3 amino acids: CATSDRRDRVGYTF. DNA for the CDR3: TGTGCCACCAGTGATCGCCGGGACAGGGTTGGCTACACCTTC.

This clone was picked up many times. This chain connects TRBV18 to TRBJ1-2, with D possibly TRBD1 on 5 matching bases. Germline assignment: CDR1 KGHSH and CDR2 LQKENI. Trimming removed 5 bases at V and 6 bases at J, with 7 bases between. There are 11 residues in the CDR3. This CDR3 reads CASSSGDGYTF. In nucleotides, the CDR3 is TGTGCCAGCTCATCGGGGGATGGCTACACCTTC. Full variable domain (remainder filled in from reference TRBV18 and TRBJ1-2): NAGVMQNPRHLVRRRGQEARLRCSPMKGHSHVYWYRQLPEEGLKFMVYLQKENIIDESGMPKERFSAEFPKEGPSILRIQQVVRGDSAAYFCASSSGDGYTFGSGTRLTVV.

The chain carries TRBV6-2 or TRBV6-3 and TRBJ1-1; D is possibly TRBD1 (5 bases). The CDR3 is made up of 11 amino acids. The ends were cut back, 6 bases at V and 11 bases at J, with 13 bases in the middle. Germline V gene data show CDR1 as MNHEY and CDR2 as SVGEGT. CDR3 nucleotide sequence: TGTGCCAGCAGCAAACGGGGGGAGGCTTTCTTT. It is translated as CASSKRGEAFF.

V usage is TRBV7-2 and J usage is TRBJ1-3; perhaps TRBD1 as D (5 bases). Germline V lookup: CDR1 SGHTA, CDR2 FQGNSA. The V gene lost 4 bases and the J gene lost 11 bases, with 9 bases spanning the gap. The length of the CDR3 is 11 residues. The CDR3 nucleotides are TGTGCCAGCAGCTCGGGGGTACCCATATATTTT. Its protein is CASSSGVPIYF.

The J gene is TRBJ1-3, the V gene TRBV6-5; 10 positions agree with TRBD1. V shed 2 bases, J shed 4 bases, and the junction held 5 bases outside the gene matches. Germline CDR1 is MNHEY and CDR2 is SVGAGI. The CDR3 totals 16 residues. In DNA form, the CDR3 reads TGTGCCAGCAGTTACGGAGGGACAGGGGACGGAAACACCATATATTTT. Translation: CASSYGGTGDGNTIYF.

This chain joins TRBV28 and TRBJ1-5; D gene unclear. The V gene's germline CDR1 is MDHEN and CDR2 SYDVKM. The CDR3 is made up of 16 amino acids. The V end lost 2 bases, the J end lost 4 bases, and 15 bases lay between the germline ends. As DNA, the CDR3 is TGTGCCAGCAGTTTACCTTTACTACAACGGAATCAGCCCCAGCATTTT. It specifies CASSLPLLQRNQPQHF.

V is TRBV11-2 and J is TRBJ2-3; no clear D gene. CDR1 SGHAT and CDR2 FQNNGV come from the germline V gene. This CDR3 is 13 amino acids long. V was trimmed by 5 bases and J by 2 bases, leaving 8 bases between them. The CDR3 region has the DNA TGTGCCAGCAGCCCCGTCTTCACAGATACGCAGTATTTT. It is translated as CASSPVFTDTQYF.

J is TRBJ1-1 and V is TRBV7-3; weak D call: TRBD1 (5 bases). The CDR3 spans 13 residues. V was pared by 5 bases and J by 0 bases, with 7 bases between. In germline, CDR1 is SGHTA, CDR2 FQGTGA. The CDR3 bases are TGTGCCAGCAGCGTGACAGTGAACACTGAAGCTTTCTTT. Protein: CASSVTVNTEAFF.

This clone was found a few times. The chain combines TRBV7-8 with TRBJ1-4; D call uncertain. Trimming shortened V by 8 bases and J by 8 bases, and 15 bases separated the two germline ends. The CDR3 consists of 13 residues. Germline lookup yields CDR1 SGHVS and CDR2 FQNEAQ. The CDR3 sequence is CASLGNRGEKLFF. The CDR3 DNA follows: TGTGCCAGCCTGGGGAACAGAGGGGAAAAACTGTTTTTT.

The chain employs TRBV15 and TRBJ2-1; no definite D call. CDR1 and CDR2 (germline): LNHNV, YYDKDF (reference sequence). The CDR3 is made up of 14 amino acids. With 4 bases removed from V and 3 bases from J, the gap between germline ends came to 10 bases. CDR3 protein: CATSTFGGYNEQFF. The CDR3 bases are TGTGCCACCAGCACGTTCGGTGGCTACAATGAGCAGTTCTTC.

The CDR3 nucleotides read TGTGCCAGCAGCTTCGGTCTTGGTCAAAACATTCAGTACTTC. It yields the protein CASSFGLGQNIQYF. The V and J genes are TRBV7-9 and TRBJ2-4, with D unresolved. This CDR3 is 14 amino acids long. CDR1 SEHNR and CDR2 FQNEAQ come from the germline V gene (reference sequence). V lost 3 bases, J lost 5 bases, and 11 bases lay in between.

The chain recombines TRBV24-1 with TRBJ2-1; 14 bases match TRBD2. The CDR3 extends over 17 amino acids. CDR1 and CDR2 (germline): KGHDR, SFDVKD. V trimming: 5 bases; J trimming: 7 bases; junction bases outside the gene matches: 9. CDR3 protein: CATSVPGTSGSLNEQFF. The DNA of the CDR3 is TGTGCCACCAGTGTTCCGGGGACTAGCGGGAGTTTGAATGAGCAGTTCTTC.

The CDR3 loop is CASTWDRGNQPQHF. CDR3 in DNA: TGTGCCAGTACGTGGGACAGGGGCAATCAGCCCCAGCATTTT. The rearrangement uses TRBV19 and TRBJ1-5; TRBD1 matches at 9 bases. Per germline, CDR1 LNHDA and CDR2 SQIVND (reference sequence). The CDR3 runs 14 residues. V gave up 7 bases and J gave up 2 bases; unmatched junction bases: 3.

The chain carries TRBV28 and TRBJ2-1; D is possibly TRBD1 (6 bases). The germline V gene has CDR1 MDHEN and CDR2 SYDVKM. V was trimmed by 2 bases and J by 9 bases, leaving 26 bases between them. There are 18 residues in the CDR3. For the CDR3, the DNA is TGTGCCAGCAGTTTAGCAAGTCGGGACATCTGGGCAATAAGTGAGCAGTTCTTC. Amino acids: CASSLASRDIWAISEQFF.

The chain carries TRBV19 and TRBJ2-5; 7 bases are shared with TRBD2. The germline gives CDR1 LNHDA, CDR2 SQIVND (reference sequence). Trimming took 8 bases from V and 5 from J; bases not matched to a gene: 11. The CDR3 is made up of 14 amino acids. The CDR3: CASGRGRADETQYF. The CDR3 bases are TGTGCCAGTGGTAGAGGGAGGGCCGACGAGACCCAGTACTTC.

The CDR3 DNA follows: TGTGCCAGCAGCTTAAATCCAGGGGGTGTAAATCCTGGGGCCAACGTCCTGACTTTC. Protein product: CASSLNPGGVNPGANVLTF. The V gene is TRBV7-3, the J gene TRBJ2-6; 7 bases align to TRBD1. Trimming took 1 base from V and 2 from J; bases not matched to a gene: 11. Per germline, CDR1 SGHTA and CDR2 FQGTGA. The CDR3 contains 19 residues.

The DNA for the CDR3 is TGTGCCAGCTCACCTTCAACGGAGTCACCCCTCCACTTT. Protein product: CASSPSTESPLHF. The chain uses TRBV18 and TRBJ1-6; D gene ambiguous. The CDR3 runs to 13 residues. V lost 3 bases and J 10 bases, leaving 10 bases between the germline ends. Germline V lookup: CDR1 KGHSH, CDR2 LQKENI.

The gene calls are TRBV10-3 and TRBJ1-2; no reliable D call. Looked up from germline, CDR1 is ENHRY and CDR2 is SYGVKD. The CDR3 extends over 15 amino acids. Trimming removed 0 bases at V and 4 bases at J, with 12 bases between. The CDR3 here is CAISESASRGYGYTF. The CDR3 bases are TGTGCCATCAGTGAGTCAGCCAGCAGAGGCTATGGCTACACCTTC.

V and J are TRBV11-3 and TRBJ2-3, with D possibly TRBD1 on 5 matching bases. CDR3 length: 13 residues. Germline V gene sequence: CDR1 SGHNT, CDR2 YENEEA. With 7 bases removed from V and 2 bases from J, the gap between germline ends came to 10 bases. CDR3 loop: CASTGKDTDTQYF. The CDR3 DNA sequence: TGTGCCAGCACAGGGAAAGACACAGATACGCAGTATTTT.